This TCR beta chain was recovered during a study of T cell repertoires in cytomegalovirus infection. About the study: Signatures in public TCR beta sequences pointed to both CMV infection and matching HLA type. General observations from the study: Identification of carriers of CMV plus the relevant HLA was achieved through cumulative public TCR beta family frequency. CMV-specific TCR beta clonotypes restricted by HLA-C dominated the ex vivo response.

Regarding this clonotype: What it recognizes is unknown.

There are 14 residues in the CDR3. Trimming shortened V by 0 bases and J by 2 bases, and 7 bases separated the two germline ends. CDR1 SGHRS and CDR2 YFSETQ come from the germline V gene. TCRdb re-derived calls from the reads in MiXCR, one entry per CDR3 protein. Altogether some 300,000 distinct CDR3 sequences are present, about 17% being singletons, with the ten largest covering approximately 12%. Sequenced sample: PBMCs. This chain links TRBV5-1 with TRBJ2-3; the D is unclear. The TCR originated in a human donor in good health (CMV status not recorded). Some clones in this sample may be carry-over from other donors' samples. The CDR3 sequence is CASSLGGITDTQYF. For the CDR3, the DNA is TGCGCCAGCAGCTTGGGTGGGATCACAGATACGCAGTATTTT.